Sequencing of this TCR beta chain was carried out in a study of beta chain features in type 1 diabetes. Study information: Sorted cells, about 98,000,000 in number, were examined across all samples. Study results and limitations: Across patients, naive, central memory and Treg TCRB repertoires exhibited apparently greater similarity than was observed across healthy donors. The study found moderately but significantly shorter TCRB CDR3s in all four CD4+ subsets of Type 1 diabetes patients.

Note on this clone: What it binds is not known.

The study reverse transcribed the entire isolated RNA, so it sequenced expressed TCRB transcripts. Naive, central memory and regulatory T cell samples yielded about 3.9 million reads on average. Measured with immunoSEQ multiplex PCR; TCRdb has only the in-frame clones, and not every one. The sample carries roughly 730,000 clones, around an eighth recorded once. With 2 bases removed from V and 1 base from J, the gap between germline ends came to 17 bases. The germline V gene encodes CDR1 PRHDT and CDR2 FYEKMQ (reference sequence). CDR3 length: 17 amino acids. In total, each donor contributed a single heparinised blood draw that averaged approximately 120 mL.

This rearrangement joins TRBV13 to TRBJ1-1; possible D gene TRBD1, 5 bases. The TCR sequence derives from a man between 18 and 29 years old with type 1 diabetes. Specimen: naive CD4+ T cells from blood. CDR3 amino acids: CASSLRPVGQRNTEAFF. The CDR3 DNA reads TGTGCCAGCAGCTTAAGGCCCGTGGGGCAGCGGAACACTGAAGCTTTCTTT.